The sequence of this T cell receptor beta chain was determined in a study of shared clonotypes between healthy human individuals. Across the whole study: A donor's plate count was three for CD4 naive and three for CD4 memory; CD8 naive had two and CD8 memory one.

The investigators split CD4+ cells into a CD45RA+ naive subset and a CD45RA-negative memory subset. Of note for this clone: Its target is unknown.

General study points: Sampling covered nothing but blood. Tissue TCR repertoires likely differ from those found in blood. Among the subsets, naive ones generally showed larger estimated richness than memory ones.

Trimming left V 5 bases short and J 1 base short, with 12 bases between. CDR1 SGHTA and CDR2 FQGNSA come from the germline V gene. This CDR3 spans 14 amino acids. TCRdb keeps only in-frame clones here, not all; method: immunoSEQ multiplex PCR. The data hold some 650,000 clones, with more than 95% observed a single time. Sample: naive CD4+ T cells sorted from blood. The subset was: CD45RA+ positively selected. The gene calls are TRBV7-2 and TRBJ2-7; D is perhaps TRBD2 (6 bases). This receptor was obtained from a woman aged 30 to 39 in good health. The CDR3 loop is CASSPTGTSYEQYF. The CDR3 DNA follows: TGTGCCAGCAGCCCAACCGGGACTTCCTACGAGCAGTACTTC.